What follows are 14 T cell receptor beta chains derived from one specimen sequenced in a study of regulatory T cells in long-lasting Graves disease. Time point defined: newly diagnosed GD, antithyroid drugs for less than 3 months. Construction of the TCR library relied on RNA isolated from PBMCs. Libraries of TCR beta came from iRepertoire HTBI primers plus Arm-PCR of CDR3 regions. TCRdb re-derived calls from the multiplex PCR reads in MiXCR, one entry per CDR3 protein. The table lists around 450,000 distinct CDR3 sequences, roughly 16% of them singletons. These same records also appear under a second study, on T cells in Graves' hyperthyroidism and ophthalmopathy.

The specimen was peripheral blood mononuclear cells (PBMCs), collected at new diagnosis, from a patient treated with antithyroid drugs. These TCRs come from a middle-aged man with Graves disease.

The V gene is TRBV4-1, the J gene TRBJ1-1; TRBD1 matches at 7 bases. The J segment lost 0 bases and the V segment lost 0 bases, leaving 1 base of the junction unmatched. The CDR3 loop spans 15 amino acids. Germline CDR1 is MGHRA and CDR2 is YSYEKL. CDR3 in DNA: TGCGCCAGCAGCCAAGAGGGGACAGTGAACACTGAAGCTTTCTTT. Its translation: CASSQEGTVNTEAFF.

This clonotype was detected a few times. The chain carries TRBV6-1 and TRBJ2-5; 8 bases line up with TRBD1. Germline V gene sequence: CDR1 MNHNS, CDR2 SASEGT. The CDR3 runs to 15 residues. Trimming removed 4 bases from V and 4 bases from J; junction bases left unmatched: 8. The CDR3 nucleotides read TGTGCCAGCAGTGCAATCGGGACAGGTAGAGAGACCCAGTACTTC. Amino acids: CASSAIGTGRETQYF.

The J gene is TRBJ2-1, the V gene TRBV20-1; 11 bases agree with TRBD2. Germline CDR1 reads DFQATT; CDR2 reads SNEGSKA (reference sequence). The length of the CDR3 is 16 residues. The V and J ends lost 3 bases and 3 bases, in that order; junction bases with no gene match: 7. As DNA, the CDR3 is TGCAGTGCTAGGATAGCGGGAGGGAATAACTACAATGAGCAGTTCTTC. This encodes CSARIAGGNNYNEQFF.

This clonotype was counted between two and nine times. The rearrangement links TRBV3-1 to TRBJ2-7; D is undetermined. The ends were cut back, 1 base at V and 5 bases at J, with 15 bases in the middle. The CDR3 has 15 residues. Germline assignment: CDR1 LGHDT and CDR2 YNNKEL (reference sequence). CDR3 DNA sequence: TGTGCCAGCAGCCAAGGCCCAGGAGCCCCCCACGAGCAGTACTTC. Amino acid sequence: CASSQGPGAPHEQYF.

V usage is TRBV6-9 and J usage is TRBJ1-2; 8 bases match TRBD1. Germline CDR1 and CDR2: MNHGY and SVAAGI. This CDR3 is built from 13 residues. V shed 4 bases and J 7 bases; nucleotides not matched to a gene: 5. The CDR3 spells CASSWGQAAGYTF. CDR3 DNA sequence: TGTGCCAGCAGTTGGGGACAGGCTGCTGGCTACACCTTC.

In its sample, this clonotype was seen many times. The rearrangement uses TRBV29-1 and TRBJ1-1; tentatively, D is TRBD1 (5 bases). CDR3 length equals 13 residues. Germline CDR1 reads SQVTM; CDR2 reads ANQGSEA. V was pared by 3 bases and J by 1 base, with 9 bases between. CDR3 residues: CSVEGQGNTEAFF. The CDR3 DNA reads TGCAGCGTTGAGGGGCAGGGGAACACTGAAGCTTTCTTT.

This clonotype was detected many times. The genes are TRBV7-8 and TRBJ2-2; D is possibly TRBD2 (6 bases). CDR3 length equals 14 residues. Germline CDR1 is SGHVS and CDR2 is FQNEAQ. With 1 base removed from V and 7 bases from J, the gap between germline ends came to 10 bases. The chain's CDR3 is CASSLVGGIGELFF. The CDR3 DNA reads TGTGCCAGCAGCTTAGTGGGGGGTATCGGGGAGCTGTTTTTT.

V is TRBV9 and J is TRBJ2-5; a weak D match, TRBD1 (6 bases). The CDR3 runs 15 residues. V lost 3 bases and J lost 2, with 14 bases in between. Germline assignment: CDR1 SGDLS and CDR2 YYNGEE. In nucleotides, the CDR3 is TGTGCCAGCAGCGCCCTAGGGGGTACTCAAGAGACCCAGTACTTC. Translated: CASSALGGTQETQYF.

This clonotype was observed at least ten times. V is TRBV20-1 and J is TRBJ2-1; D is possibly TRBD2 (6 bases). The CDR3 has 13 amino acids. CDR1 DFQATT and CDR2 SNEGSKA come from the germline V gene (reference sequence). V was trimmed by 5 bases and J by 2 bases, leaving 10 bases between them. The CDR3 DNA is TGCAGTGCTTCGGGGGTTACCTACAATGAGCAGTTCTTC. Protein: CSASGVTYNEQFF.

This clonotype showed up many times. The chain's CDR3 is CASSAFGGGMEPQHF. CDR3 nucleotide sequence: TGTGCCAGCAGTGCCTTCGGAGGGGGCATGGAGCCCCAGCATTTT. The chain uses TRBV6-1 and TRBJ1-5, with 7 bases fitting TRBD1. The length of the CDR3 is 15 residues. Germline values: CDR1 MNHNS, CDR2 SASEGT. J lost 8 bases, V lost 4 bases, and 11 bases had no gene match.

The V call is TRBV6-1, the J call TRBJ2-5; D is ambiguous. The CDR3 runs to 14 residues. CDR1 MNHNS and CDR2 SASEGT come from the germline V gene. With 4 bases removed from V and 7 bases from J, the gap between germline ends came to 16 bases. The CDR3 DNA follows: TGTGCCAGCAGTGGGCGGACGGACCTGGGGACCCAGTACTTC. This encodes CASSGRTDLGTQYF.

This clonotype was recorded a few times. This rearrangement joins TRBV19 to TRBJ1-2; D is unresolved. The length of the CDR3 is 12 residues. The V and J ends lost 7 bases and 6 bases respectively, with 12 bases between them. Per the germline V gene, CDR1 is LNHDA and CDR2 is SQIVND (reference sequence). CDR3: CASTNILDGYTF. Here the CDR3 DNA reads TGTGCCAGTACTAACATCCTTGATGGCTACACCTTC.

The V and J genes are TRBV30 and TRBJ1-1, with 12 bases identical to TRBD1. Looked up from germline, CDR1 is GTSNPN and CDR2 is SVGIG (reference sequence). This CDR3 spans 17 amino acids. After removal of 6 bases from V and 1 base from J, the junction contained 12 bases not matched to a gene. CDR3 amino acids: CACAPGTGGIGNTEAFF. CDR3 DNA sequence: TGTGCCTGCGCTCCGGGGACAGGGGGCATTGGGAACACTGAAGCTTTCTTT.

This clonotype appeared many times. The genes are TRBV7-6 and TRBJ2-7, with D hard to call. CDR1 is SGHVS, CDR2 FNYEAQ, per germline. Deletions cut 1 base from V and 6 bases from J, with 4 bases between. CDR3 length: 11 residues. CDR3 nucleotides: TGTGCCAGCAGCTTAGATAGCGAGCAGTACTTC. Encoded protein: CASSLDSEQYF.